The 22 T cell receptor beta chains below come from one sample, sequenced in a study of shared clonotypes between healthy human individuals. Method: immunoSEQ multiplex PCR; TCRdb's copy keeps in-frame clones and lacks some. The table includes 2 million to 2.5 million clones, around 92% detected once. The material sequenced was naive CD4+ T cells from PBMCs. The subset was: CD45RA+ positively selected. These TCRs come from a man aged 18 to 30 in good health. Some clones in this sample may be carry-over from other donors' samples.

CDR3 coding DNA: TGTGCCAGCAGTTTAAACCAAAAGGACACTGAAGCTTTCTTT. It translates to CASSLNQKDTEAFF. The chain is built from TRBV27 and TRBJ1-1; D unclear. Looked up from germline, CDR1 is MNHEY and CDR2 is SMNVEV (reference sequence). V was pared by 2 bases and J by 3 bases, with 10 bases between. The CDR3 has 14 amino acids.

This clone was seen once. The J gene is TRBJ2-2, the V gene TRBV7-9, with D hard to call. The CDR3 extends over 14 amino acids. CDR1 SEHNR and CDR2 FQNEAQ come from the germline V gene (reference sequence). Deletions cut 7 bases from V and 5 bases from J, with 14 bases between. Here the CDR3 DNA reads TGTGCCAGCACCGATTGGGCAAATACCGGGGAGCTGTTTTTT. Its translation: CASTDWANTGELFF. The complete variable domain, with remaining parts taken from reference TRBV7-9 and TRBJ2-2, reads DTGVSQNPRHKITKRGQNVTFRCDPISEHNRLYWYRQTLGQGPEFLTYFQNEAQLEKSRLLSDRFSAERPKGSFSTLEIQRTEQGDSAMYLCASTDWANTGELFFGEGSRLTVL.

In the case of this clone: This sample also contains other DNA sequences that code for the same CDR3. The chain uses TRBV6-6 and TRBJ2-1; D call uncertain. The CDR3 contains 13 residues. From germline, CDR1 is MNHNY and CDR2 SVGAGI (reference sequence). V lost 4 bases, J lost 0 bases, and 4 bases lay in between. The CDR3 loop is CASSSDSYNEQFF. CDR3 nucleotides: TGTGCCAGCAGTTCCGACTCCTACAATGAGCAGTTCTTC.

The V call is TRBV7-9, the J call TRBJ2-3; D might be TRBD1 (7 bases). The CDR3 runs to 17 residues. CDR1 and CDR2 (germline): SEHNR, FQNEAQ (reference sequence). V was cut by 1 base and J by 3 bases, with 17 bases left in between. The CDR3 DNA reads as TGTGCCAGCAGCTTAGGGGCAGCGGCAGGGGGGACAGATACGCAGTATTTT. This translates into CASSLGAAAGGTDTQYF.

Regarding this clone: This sample also contains other DNA sequences that code for the same CDR3. The chain recombines TRBV6-1 with TRBJ2-7; no clear D gene. V was cut by 1 base and J by 2 bases, with 6 bases left in between. Germline CDR1 MNHNS, CDR2 SASEGT. The CDR3 covers 13 residues. The chain's CDR3 is CASSEVGPYEQYF. The CDR3 DNA sequence: TGTGCCAGCAGTGAAGTAGGACCCTACGAGCAGTACTTC.

This chain uses TRBV29-1 with TRBJ2-1; D unresolved. The CDR3 runs to 12 residues. From germline, CDR1 is SQVTM and CDR2 ANQGSEA. Between the trimmed V and J ends, which lost 4 bases and 7 bases, there was a span of 11 bases. CDR3 in DNA: TGCAGCGTTGGCCCGGACCAGAATGAGCAGTTCTTC. Its protein is CSVGPDQNEQFF.

The chain uses TRBV28 and TRBJ1-3, with unresolved D. Germline loops: CDR1 MDHEN, CDR2 SYDVKM. V was trimmed by 6 bases and J by 4 bases, leaving 19 bases between them. This CDR3 is 16 amino acids long. The chain's CDR3 is CASSPRARNKGNTIYF. CDR3 nucleotides: TGTGCCAGCAGCCCCCGGGCCAGGAATAAAGGAAACACCATATATTTT. The full variable domain, with the rest looked up from reference TRBV28 and TRBJ1-3, is DVKVTQSSRYLVKRTGEKVFLECVQDMDHENMFWYRQDPGLGLRLIYFSYDVKMKEKGDIPEGYSVSREKKERFSLILESASTNQTSMYLCASSPRARNKGNTIYFGEGSWLTVV.

The chain has TRBV6-5 and TRBJ2-7; 8 bases match TRBD1. Germline values: CDR1 MNHEY, CDR2 SVGAGI. The CDR3 sequence is 14 residues long. The V and J ends lost 7 bases and 3 bases, in that order; junction bases with no gene match: 8. The CDR3: CASISTGGNYEQYF. CDR3 DNA: TGTGCCAGCATTAGCACAGGGGGGAACTACGAGCAGTACTTC.

The chain couples TRBV5-1 to TRBJ2-3, with TRBD2 identical over 12 bases. From germline, CDR1 is SGHRS and CDR2 YFSETQ. V shed 2 bases and J 2 bases; nucleotides not matched to a gene: 6. This CDR3 has 17 amino acids. CDR3 in amino acids: CASSLPGLAGNTDTQYF. The CDR3 DNA is TGCGCCAGCAGCTTACCGGGACTAGCGGGCAACACAGATACGCAGTATTTT. Full variable domain (rest looked up from reference TRBV5-1 and TRBJ2-3): KAGVTQTPRYLIKTRGQQVTLSCSPISGHRSVSWYQQTPGQGLQFLFEYFSETQRNKGNFPGRFSGRQFSNSRSEMNVSTLELGDSALYLCASSLPGLAGNTDTQYFGPGTRLTVL.

Details on this clone: Other nucleotide sequences from this sample produce the same CDR3. This chain uses TRBV4-2 with TRBJ2-7; 10 positions match TRBD2. V shed 4 bases and J 5 bases; nucleotides not matched to a gene: 8. This CDR3 region has 15 residues. The germline V gene encodes CDR1 LGHNA and CDR2 YNFKEQ. The CDR3 sequence: CASSRRLAGEHEQYF. Written as DNA, the CDR3 is TGTGCCAGCAGCCGGAGACTAGCGGGTGAACACGAGCAGTACTTC.

The V call is TRBV11-2, the J call TRBJ2-2; TRBD2 is a possible D gene (5 bases). V was pared by 1 base and J by 4 bases, with 13 bases between. In germline, CDR1 is SGHAT, CDR2 FQNNGV. This CDR3 spans 16 amino acids. CDR3 in DNA: TGTGCCAGCAGCTTAGGTGCGGGTAGGGCCACCGGGGAGCTGTTTTTT. It is translated as CASSLGAGRATGELFF. The variable domain in full, completed from reference TRBV11-2 and TRBJ2-2, reads EAGVAQSPRYKIIEKRQSVAFWCNPISGHATLYWYQQILGQGPKLLIQFQNNGVVDDSQLPKDRFSAERLKGVDSTLKIQPAKLEDSAVYLCASSLGAGRATGELFFGEGSRLTVL.

The chain combines TRBV28 with TRBJ2-4; 11 bases match TRBD1. The CDR3 runs 21 residues. J was trimmed by 0 bases and V by 7 bases; bases with no gene match: 20. CDR1 is MDHEN, CDR2 SYDVKM, per germline. The CDR3 is CASTDPTGTGGNYPAKNIQYF. CDR3 in DNA: TGTGCCAGCACCGACCCGACGGGGACAGGGGGGAATTACCCAGCCAAAAACATTCAGTACTTC.

In this sample, this clone turned up once. The gene calls are TRBV19 and TRBJ1-2, with unresolved D. The CDR3 loop spans 14 amino acids. The germline V gene has CDR1 LNHDA and CDR2 SQIVND (reference sequence). Deletions cut 7 bases from V and 2 bases from J, with 14 bases between. CDR3: CASTPSHRNYGYTF. As DNA, the CDR3 is TGTGCCAGTACCCCTAGCCACCGGAACTATGGCTACACCTTC.

As to this clone: The same CDR3 also results from other DNA sequences found in this sample. The rearrangement links TRBV19 to TRBJ1-2; D not resolved. From germline, CDR1 is LNHDA and CDR2 SQIVND (reference sequence). V lost 6 bases to trimming and J lost 2 bases, with 7 bases between them. The CDR3 covers 12 residues. CDR3 region: CASRSRNYGYTF. Here the CDR3 DNA reads TGTGCCAGTAGGTCACGAAACTATGGCTACACCTTC.

The chain combines TRBV28 with TRBJ2-7; 7 bases fit TRBD1. This CDR3 region has 14 residues. J gave up 1 base and V 5 bases, and 5 bases lay outside the gene matches. Germline lookup yields CDR1 MDHEN and CDR2 SYDVKM. CDR3 in DNA: TGTGCCAGCAGTGAAGACAGGGTTTCCTACGAGCAGTACTTC. Its protein product is CASSEDRVSYEQYF.

This chain uses TRBV7-8 with TRBJ1-4; D is ambiguous. CDR1 SGHVS and CDR2 FQNEAQ come from the germline V gene. V lost 0 bases to trimming and J lost 8 bases, with 13 bases between them. There are 15 residues in the CDR3. CDR3: CASSLAWQSWEKLFF. The CDR3 DNA follows: TGTGCCAGCAGCTTAGCGTGGCAGTCATGGGAAAAACTGTTTTTT. Variable domain in full (rest from reference TRBV7-8 and TRBJ1-4): GAGVSQSPRYKVAKRGQDVALRCDPISGHVSLFWYQQALGQGPEFLTYFQNEAQLDKSGLPSDRFFAERPEGSVSTLKIQRTQQEDSAVYLCASSLAWQSWEKLFFGSGTQLSVL.

This chain uses TRBV30 with TRBJ2-1, with a weak D call TRBD1 (6 bases). The CDR3 is 14 residues long. V was cut by 5 bases and J by 4 bases, with 15 bases left in between. The V gene's germline CDR1 is GTSNPN and CDR2 SVGIG (reference sequence). In nucleotides, the CDR3 is TGTGCCTGGGATACCGGGCAGGGGTACAATGAGCAGTTCTTC. It translates to CAWDTGQGYNEQFF.

In its sample, this clone was seen once. This chain joins TRBV15 and TRBJ1-4; D not certain. Trimming took 1 base from V and 2 from J, leaving 11 bases between them. This CDR3 has 16 amino acids. The V gene's germline CDR1 is LNHNV and CDR2 YYDKDF (reference sequence). CDR3 loop: CATSRAPRGTNEKLFF. The CDR3 DNA sequence: TGTGCCACCAGCAGAGCCCCACGGGGTACTAATGAAAAACTGTTTTTT.

The V call is TRBV10-3, the J call TRBJ2-7; 8 nucleotides line up with TRBD2. CDR3 length equals 15 residues. CDR1 ENHRY and CDR2 SYGVKD come from the germline V gene. With V trimmed by 10 bases and J by 0 bases, 11 bases remained unmatched. Here the CDR3 DNA reads TGTGCCACTACAAATAGCGGGACCTCCTCCTACGAGCAGTACTTC. Translating it yields CATTNSGTSSYEQYF.

The V call is TRBV14, the J call TRBJ1-6, with D possibly matching TRBD1 (6 bases). This CDR3 has 16 amino acids. Germline-derived CDR1 and CDR2 are SGHDN and FVKESK. Trimming took 3 bases from V and 10 from J, leaving 19 bases between them. In DNA form, the CDR3 reads TGTGCCAGCAGCCAGACCATGGGGGCCCCGGGGTCACCCCTCCACTTT. This gives the protein CASSQTMGAPGSPLHF. The full variable domain, in which reference TRBV14 and TRBJ1-6 provide the parts outside the CDR3, is EAGVTQFPSHSVIEKGQTVTLRCDPISGHDNLYWYRRVMGKEIKFLLHFVKESKQDESGMPNNRFLAERTGGTYSTLKVQPAELEDSGVYFCASSQTMGAPGSPLHFGNGTRLTVT.

V usage is TRBV11-2 and J usage is TRBJ1-4; D may be TRBD1 (5 bases). The germline V gene has CDR1 SGHAT and CDR2 FQNNGV. Deletions cut 6 bases from V and 4 bases from J, with 15 bases between. This CDR3 region has 15 residues. The CDR3 sequence: CASRYRRDHNEKLFF. The CDR3 coding sequence is TGTGCCAGCAGATATCGCCGGGACCATAATGAAAAACTGTTTTTT.

V is TRBV19 and J is TRBJ2-2; 15 bases are shared with TRBD2. Per the germline V gene, CDR1 is LNHDA and CDR2 is SQIVND (reference sequence). There are 17 residues in the CDR3. Trimming took 4 bases from V and 5 from J; bases not matched to a gene: 5. The CDR3 is CASSRGLAGGITGELFF. CDR3 nucleotides: TGTGCCAGTAGTAGGGGACTAGCGGGAGGTATAACCGGGGAGCTGTTTTTT.